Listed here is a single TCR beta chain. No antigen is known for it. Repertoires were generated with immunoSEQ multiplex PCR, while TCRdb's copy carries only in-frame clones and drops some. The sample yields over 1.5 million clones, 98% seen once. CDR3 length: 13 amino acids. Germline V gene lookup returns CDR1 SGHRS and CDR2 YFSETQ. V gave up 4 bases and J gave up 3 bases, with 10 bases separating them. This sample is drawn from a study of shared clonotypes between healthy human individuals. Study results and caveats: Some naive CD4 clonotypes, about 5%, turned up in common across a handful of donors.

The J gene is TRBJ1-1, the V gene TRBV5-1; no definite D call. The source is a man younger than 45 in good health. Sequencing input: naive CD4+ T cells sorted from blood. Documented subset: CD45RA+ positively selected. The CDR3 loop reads CASSALDHTEAFF. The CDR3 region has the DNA TGCGCCAGCAGCGCACTAGATCACACTGAAGCTTTCTTT.